This is a list of T cell receptor beta chains from one sample in a study of OX40 agonist ivuxolimab in advanced cancers. Profiling relied on immunoSEQ multiplex PCR, and the TCRdb table lists in-frame clones only, not all of them. The sample yields fewer than 80,000 clones, roughly four fifths seen once. Sequenced material: CD4+ or CD8+ T cells sorted from blood, taken in a trial of the OX40 agonist ivuxolimab. Every receptor here comes from an adult with an advanced solid tumor such as melanoma, head and neck, liver or kidney cancer. The conserved cysteine and the conserved F or W are not part of the CDR3 here. Fields, in order: clone size, V gene, J gene, CDR3 protein. Clone sizes are given selectively: once, few, many, or a class where the clone is expanded.

>few|TRBV13|TRBJ2-5
ASSLALQGGETQY
>NA|TRBV7-6|TRBJ1-6
ASSPSRTALNNSPLH
>NA|TRBV18|NA
ASSPRSQNEQY
>NA|TRBV9|TRBJ2-7
ASSVAGGDYEQY
>NA|TRBV6-5|TRBJ1-1
ASSYEGQGNTEAF
>NA|TRBV5-8|TRBJ1-1
ASSLEPLAGPRAF
>NA|TRBV6-5|TRBJ2-7
ATQRGYEQY
>NA|TRBV5-1|TRBJ2-3
ASSPTLAGISTDTQY
>NA|TRBV5-6|TRBJ1-2
ASSLAGVPPQSNYGYT
>NA|TRBV6-1|TRBJ1-1
ASSQGQGNTEAF
>NA|TRBV5-5|TRBJ1-6
ASSLENLNSPLH
>NA|TRBV7-3|TRBJ1-2
ASSPGPSYGYT
>NA|TRBV4-3|TRBJ2-1
ASSQDGTGLQF
>NA|TRBV7-2|TRBJ1-5
ASSLAPTGGQPQH
>NA|TRBV7-6|TRBJ2-7
ASSLERQGSSYEQY
>few|TRBV9|TRBJ1-1
ASSTQGNTEAF
>once|TRBV2|TRBJ1-5
ASAGGPNQPQH
>NA|TRBV19|TRBJ1-1
ASSEGGGRFMDTEAF
>NA|TRBV5-4|TRBJ2-5
ASSPRNQETQY
>NA|TRBV20-1|TRBJ1-1
SVDSSPEAF
>NA|TRBV5-1|TRBJ2-3
ASRLGPTDTQY
>NA|TRBV29-1|TRBJ2-5
SVEGLAGGSWETQY
>NA|TRBV10-3|TRBJ2-2
AIRRGLAGAGELF
>NA|TRBV11-2|TRBJ2-1
ASSLGQPHYNEQF
>NA|TRBV6-1|TRBJ2-2
ASRGYTGELF
>NA|TRBV5-6|TRBJ1-2
ASSHRRNYGYT
>NA|TRBV4-3|TRBJ1-3
ASSQDEGVGNTIY
>NA|TRBV5-1|TRBJ2-2
ASSLSSRSGELF
>once|TRBV30|NA
AWSVGGGVHEQY
>NA|TRBV9|TRBJ2-7
ASSVGGTGSVYEQY
>NA|TRBV7-3|TRBJ1-3
ASSLTDSGNTIY
>NA|TRBV15|TRBJ1-5
ATSRGEGARNQPQH
>NA|TRBV7-2|TRBJ2-5
ASSLGMERGAGETQY
>NA|TRBV5-1|TRBJ1-2
ASSREPGQGAQGYT
>NA|TRBV29-1|TRBJ1-2
SVTGTGNYGYT
>NA|TRBV12-2|TRBJ2-7
ASRSEDRGTYEQY
>NA|TRBV7-2|TRBJ2-7
ASRPGGAYEQY
>few|TRBV5-1|TRBJ1-2
ASSLGAENYGYT
>NA|TRBV25-1|TRBJ1-2
ASSLDIGGYT
>NA|TRBV6-1|TRBJ1-5
ASSEALRVNGQPQH
>once|TRBV5-1|TRBJ2-3
ASSVGQSSTDTQY
>few|TRBV27|TRBJ1-2
ASSLTASYGYT
>NA|TRBV18|TRBJ2-7
ASSPLDRGEQY
>once|TRBV18|TRBJ1-1
ASSPPGGNTEAF
>NA|TRBV29-1|TRBJ2-2
SAGGTGELF
>NA|TRBV7-2|TRBJ1-5
ASSFRDRGFQPQH
>NA|TRBV19|TRBJ2-5
ASSADRDAEGETQY
>NA|TRBV6-5|TRBJ1-2
ASSPGQPNYGYT
>few|TRBV2|TRBJ2-3
ASSLTGPGPY
>NA|TRBV5-4|TRBJ1-2
ASSLRGRGNYGYT
>NA|TRBV7-8|TRBJ2-7
ASSFSWVGEQY
>NA|TRBV30|TRBJ1-5
AWSYQGAQPQH
>NA|TRBV27|TRBJ1-1
ASSLWGNTEAF
>NA|TRBV19|TRBJ2-5
ASSPPGLTGETQY
>NA|TRBV19|TRBJ2-1
ASSIRGPYNEQF